The 27 T cell receptor beta chains below were found in one sample sequenced in a study of glioma-infiltrating T cells after dendritic cell vaccination. Time point described: after dendritic cell vaccination, including at tumor progression/relapse. Libraries were prepared by immunoSEQ multiplex PCR; TCRdb keeps only in-frame clonotypes and omits some of them. The sample records tens of thousands of clones, roughly 83% being singletons. Sequencing used blood, obtained after dendritic cell vaccination. The receptors originated from a human donor with glioblastoma.

The J gene is TRBJ1-5, the V gene TRBV7-3, with 10 bases fitting TRBD1. The CDR3 loop spans 14 amino acids. The V gene's germline CDR1 is SGHTA and CDR2 FQGTGA. With 5 bases clipped from V and 7 bases from J, the junction kept 5 bases outside the gene matches. CDR3 coding DNA: TGTGCCAGCAGCACTGGACAGGGGGAACAGCCCCAGCATTTT. Translation gives CASSTGQGEQPQHF.

J is TRBJ1-1 and V is TRBV7-2; D unclear. Trimming pared 5 bases from V and 3 bases from J, leaving 19 bases between. CDR1 is SGHTA and CDR2 is FQGNSA in the germline V gene. CDR3 length: 16 residues. CDR3 residues: CASSPGWGRVDTEAFF. The CDR3 nucleotides read TGTGCCAGCAGCCCGGGGTGGGGTCGGGTCGACACTGAAGCTTTCTTT.

The chain carries TRBV6-1 and TRBJ1-1; D ambiguous. This CDR3 has 14 residues. Trimming took 2 bases from V and 3 from J, leaving 10 bases between them. Looked up from germline, CDR1 is MNHNS and CDR2 is SASEGT. The CDR3 loop is CASSELIRDTEAFF. For the CDR3, the DNA is TGTGCCAGCAGTGAATTGATTCGGGACACTGAAGCTTTCTTT.

The chain uses TRBV10-3 and TRBJ1-5, with a tentative D call TRBD1 (5 bases). In germline, CDR1 is ENHRY, CDR2 SYGVKD. CDR3 length: 14 residues. Between the trimmed V and J ends, which lost 4 bases and 7 bases, there was a span of 14 bases. CDR3 nucleotide sequence: TGTGCCATCAGTGGGACACCCGGAGAACAGCCCCAGCATTTT. It translates to CAISGTPGEQPQHF.

The chain is built from TRBV11-3 and TRBJ1-2; the D is unclear. The CDR3 runs to 13 residues. The V gene's germline CDR1 is SGHNT and CDR2 YENEEA. Trimming shortened V by 0 bases and J by 5 bases, and 7 bases separated the two germline ends. In DNA form, the CDR3 reads TGTGCCAGCAGCTTAGATCCTATTTATGGCTACACCTTC. Translated: CASSLDPIYGYTF.

The chain couples TRBV7-6 to TRBJ1-5; D is undetermined. The CDR3 covers 15 residues. The germline V gene encodes CDR1 SGHVS and CDR2 FNYEAQ. Between the trimmed V and J ends, which lost 1 base and 2 bases, there was a span of 9 bases. The CDR3 reads CASSLGVGGNQPQHF. CDR3 sequence (DNA): TGTGCCAGCAGCTTAGGGGTTGGAGGCAATCAGCCCCAGCATTTT.

This clone was observed a handful of times. The chain links TRBV2 to TRBJ1-3; 10 bases are shared with TRBD1. Trimming cost V 11 bases and J 2 bases; bases outside gene matches: 9. CDR1 is SNHLY, CDR2 FYNNEI, per germline. CDR3 length equals 15 residues. The CDR3 loop reads CAGSWTGGPGNTIYF. The CDR3 region has the DNA TGTGCCGGCTCCTGGACAGGGGGACCTGGAAACACCATATATTTT.

The V and J genes are TRBV7-2 and TRBJ2-3, with 7 nucleotides matching TRBD2. Per the germline V gene, CDR1 is SGHTA and CDR2 is FQGNSA. The CDR3 runs to 14 residues. Germline trimming cut 5 bases from V and 3 bases from J; bases unmatched to any gene: 5. The CDR3 region is CASSRLRGTDTQYF. The CDR3 DNA sequence: TGTGCCAGCAGCCGCCTGCGGGGGACAGATACGCAGTATTTT.

V and J are TRBV27 and TRBJ2-2; TRBD1 might be the D (6 bases). The CDR3 contains 15 residues. The V end was cut by 4 bases, the J end by 0 bases, with 9 bases between. Germline V lookup: CDR1 MNHEY, CDR2 SMNVEV (reference sequence). As DNA, the CDR3 is TGTGCCAGCAGTTGGGCAGGGGCGAACACCGGGGAGCTGTTTTTT. Its translation: CASSWAGANTGELFF.

The chain couples TRBV27 to TRBJ1-1; 7 bases align to TRBD1. Trimming took 2 bases from V and 5 from J; bases not matched to a gene: 20. This CDR3 has 19 amino acids. Germline loops: CDR1 MNHEY, CDR2 SMNVEV (reference sequence). In DNA, the CDR3 is TGTGCCAGCAGTTTAACCCCCCCTTATGAGGGGGCGAAGAGTACTGAAGCTTTCTTT. It translates to CASSLTPPYEGAKSTEAFF.

This clone was recorded a few times. The rearrangement joins TRBV4-1 to TRBJ1-6, with 9 bases aligning to TRBD1. This CDR3 is 13 amino acids long. The trim removed 8 bases at V and 4 bases at J, leaving 0 bases unmatched. CDR1 and CDR2 from the germline V gene are MGHRA and YSYEKL. The CDR3 spells CASGQGYNSPLHF. The CDR3 bases are TGCGCCAGCGGACAGGGGTATAATTCACCCCTCCACTTT.

This clone has more than one count but fewer than ten. This sequence joins TRBV7-9 and TRBJ1-3; 7 bases line up with TRBD1. CDR3 length: 17 residues. Trimming cost V 8 bases and J 3 bases; bases outside gene matches: 16. Germline CDR1 reads SEHNR; CDR2 reads FQNEAQ (reference sequence). Written as DNA, the CDR3 is TGTGCCAGCTCACCGATCGACAGGGACGATGTTGGAAACACCATATATTTT. This encodes CASSPIDRDDVGNTIYF.

The chain combines TRBV6-4 with TRBJ2-7; 10 bases are a match to TRBD2. Looked up from germline, CDR1 is MRHNA and CDR2 is SNTAGT. With V trimmed by 4 bases and J by 3 bases, 3 bases remained unmatched. The length of the CDR3 is 14 residues. The CDR3 region is CASSASSGGYEQYF. CDR3 coding DNA: TGTGCCAGCAGTGCTTCTAGCGGGGGCTACGAGCAGTACTTC.

This chain uses TRBV5-6 with TRBJ2-3; 15 nucleotides line up with TRBD2. V shed 5 bases, J shed 6 bases, and the junction held 7 bases outside the gene matches. Germline CDR1 is SGHDT and CDR2 is YYEEEE. The CDR3 length is 16 residues. CDR3 sequence (DNA): TGTGCCAGCAGAGCGGGACTAGCGGGGGGAGGTGATACGCAGTATTTT. Translating it yields CASRAGLAGGGDTQYF.

In regard to this clone: A junction boundary mismatches the germline segment, possibly from a read error. The CDR3 loop reads CTSSLWLLQSSYNSPLHF. CDR3 in DNA: TGTACCAGCAGCTTATGGCTCCTCCAAAGCTCCTATAATTCACCCCTCCACTTT. The V and J genes are TRBV11-2 and TRBJ1-6; D ambiguous. Germline values: CDR1 SGHAT, CDR2 FQNNGV. The CDR3 runs to 18 residues.

DNA for the CDR3: TGTGCCAGCAGCCTATTAGGGACAGACTCCTACGAGCAGTACTTC. Protein product: CASSLLGTDSYEQYF. V usage is TRBV27 and J usage is TRBJ2-7; 7 bases fit TRBD1. Germline CDR1 is MNHEY and CDR2 is SMNVEV (reference sequence). The CDR3 extends over 15 amino acids. The V and J ends lost 6 bases and 0 bases, in that order; junction bases with no gene match: 8.

The chain recombines TRBV7-2 with TRBJ2-7; 9 positions match TRBD2. The J segment lost 0 bases and the V segment lost 2 bases, leaving 11 bases of the junction unmatched. The length of the CDR3 is 18 residues. Germline loops: CDR1 SGHTA, CDR2 FQGNSA. The CDR3 coding sequence is TGTGCCAGCAGCTTAAGAGGTTTAGCGGGGGCTAACTCCTACGAGCAGTACTTC. Translation gives CASSLRGLAGANSYEQYF.

The chain combines TRBV7-9 with TRBJ2-5; TRBD1 agrees at 8 bases. The CDR3 has 14 amino acids. Germline V gene data show CDR1 as SEHNR and CDR2 as FQNEAQ (reference sequence). V dropped 5 bases and J dropped 1; count of bases not matched to a gene: 3. CDR3 DNA: TGTGCCAGCAGCCTCGGGACAGGCCAAGAGACCCAGTACTTC. It translates to CASSLGTGQETQYF.

This chain uses TRBV27 with TRBJ1-5; perhaps TRBD1 as D (6 bases). CDR1 is MNHEY and CDR2 is SMNVEV in the germline V gene (reference sequence). This CDR3 is 14 amino acids long. V lost 5 bases and J 3 bases, leaving 11 bases between the germline ends. The CDR3 protein is CASSQQGNNQPQHF. CDR3 DNA sequence: TGTGCCAGCAGTCAACAGGGAAACAATCAGCCCCAGCATTTT.

V and J are TRBV15 and TRBJ2-7; the D gene is possibly TRBD2 (5 bases). CDR3 length: 14 amino acids. Germline lookup yields CDR1 LNHNV and CDR2 YYDKDF (reference sequence). The germline V and J ends were trimmed by 5 bases and 0 bases, with 11 bases remaining between them. The CDR3 loop is CATSSGVGSYEQYF. The CDR3 nucleotides read TGTGCCACCAGCTCCGGGGTGGGCTCCTACGAGCAGTACTTC.

A remark on this clone: Germline and junction disagree at one end, which may indicate a read error. V and J are TRBV2 and TRBJ2-7; TRBD2 agrees at 11 bases. CDR3 size: 11 residues. CDR1 and CDR2 from the germline V gene are SNHLY and FYNNEI. The CDR3 region is CASSLLAGASF. CDR3 coding DNA: TGTGCCAGCAGTCTACTAGCGGGGGCCTCCTTC.

The rearrangement joins TRBV7-2 to TRBJ2-5; 7 bases map to TRBD1. The CDR3 totals 17 residues. CDR1 is SGHTA, CDR2 FQGNSA, per germline. The trim removed 3 bases at V and 4 bases at J, leaving 14 bases unmatched. The CDR3 region has the DNA TGTGCCAGCAGCTTCAACAGGGGTATTCGCAACGTAGAGACCCAGTACTTC. Translating gives CASSFNRGIRNVETQYF.

The count of this clone is one. This sequence joins TRBV29-1 and TRBJ1-1; maybe TRBD1 (5 bases). The V end was cut by 7 bases, the J end by 2 bases, with 11 bases between. The germline V gene has CDR1 SQVTM and CDR2 ANQGSEA. The CDR3 is 12 amino acids. For the CDR3, the DNA is TGCAGCGGGGGGGACGGAAACACTGAAGCTTTCTTT. Translation gives CSGGDGNTEAFF.

V is TRBV7-9 and J is TRBJ2-2; D is ambiguous. The V gene lost 5 bases and the J gene lost 8 bases, with 15 bases spanning the gap. The germline gives CDR1 SEHNR, CDR2 FQNEAQ (reference sequence). The CDR3 has 14 residues. The chain's CDR3 is CASSTTPSGGELFF. The DNA of the CDR3 is TGTGCCAGCAGCACCACGCCTTCCGGGGGGGAGCTGTTTTTT. Full variable domain (missing parts from reference TRBV7-9 and TRBJ2-2): DTGVSQNPRHKITKRGQNVTFRCDPISEHNRLYWYRQTLGQGPEFLTYFQNEAQLEKSRLLSDRFSAERPKGSFSTLEIQRTEQGDSAMYLCASSTTPSGGELFFGEGSRLTVL.

The chain couples TRBV5-1 to TRBJ2-3, with TRBD2 matching 8 bases. Trimming removed 0 bases from V and 2 bases from J; junction bases left unmatched: 5. Germline lookup yields CDR1 SGHRS and CDR2 YFSETQ. This CDR3 region has 16 residues. The CDR3, as DNA: TGCGCCAGCAGCTTGGTTAGCGGGGTTATCACAGATACGCAGTATTTT. Amino acid sequence: CASSLVSGVITDTQYF.

The rearrangement links TRBV5-1 to TRBJ2-7; TRBD1 agrees at 9 bases. This CDR3 spans 16 amino acids. Germline V gives CDR1 SGHRS, CDR2 YFSETQ. J lost 4 bases, V lost 0 bases, and 8 bases had no gene match. This CDR3 is CASSLEGQGLGYEQYF. In nucleotides, the CDR3 is TGCGCCAGCAGCTTGGAGGGACAGGGTCTCGGGTACGAGCAGTACTTC.

This CDR3 is CAISARGQVTDINYGYTF. Written as DNA, the CDR3 is TGTGCCATCAGTGCGAGGGGACAGGTGACCGACATCAACTATGGCTACACCTTC. This chain links TRBV10-3 with TRBJ1-2; 8 nucleotides align to TRBD1. Germline CDR1 reads ENHRY; CDR2 reads SYGVKD. The CDR3 covers 18 residues. Unmatched junction bases numbered 15, after V lost 4 bases and J lost 2 bases.